This record covers a single T cell receptor beta chain. Generated by immunoSEQ multiplex PCR, the TCRdb table keeps only in-frame clones and is missing some. The sample has about 83,000 clones; more than 65% are singletons. The data belong to a study of blood T cell repertoires in COVID-19. Whole-study context: From T cells, B-cell-depleted T cells, or PBMCs came the material, which was cDNA or gDNA.

CDR1 and CDR2 from the germline V gene are LNHDA and SQIVND (reference sequence). The CDR3 contains 15 residues. V lost 6 bases and J lost 3; bases outside the gene matches: 11. Sequenced sample: peripheral blood. This TCR came from a woman of 80 years or more with active or convalescent COVID-19. This chain uses TRBV19 with TRBJ2-7; 7 bases fit TRBD1. CDR3 in DNA: TGTGCCAGTAGCATTTCCGGGACAGACCACTACGAGCAGTACTTC. It codes for CASSISGTDHYEQYF.